One and the same sample provided the 12 T cell receptor beta chains below, sequenced in a study of cytomegalovirus exposure and HLA in healthy donors (dated by TCRdb to 2015 to 2018). The library was generated by the immunoSEQ multiplex PCR assay. A mixture of 60 forward primers for TCR Vbeta segments and 13 reverse primers for TCR Jbeta segments was used in the multiplex PCR. Imported from immuneACCESS, the table was reduced by TCRdb to in-frame sequences with V and J called. These copies leave out some clones; in studies compared against another copy, an unresolved V gene accounts for under half, and the cause of the remainder is not known. In this sample the table shows about 130,000 clones, roughly 10% of which occur a single time. The ten largest clonotypes hold under 6% of the sample. Source material: PBMCs. These receptors originate from a woman under 30 in good health and CMV-seropositive.

This clone was observed a handful of times. V and J are TRBV30 and TRBJ2-7, with D maybe TRBD1 (6 bases). The CDR3 is 13 residues long. Trimming shortened V by 6 bases and J by 5 bases, and 17 bases separated the two germline ends. CDR1 and CDR2 from the germline V gene are GTSNPN and SVGIG (reference sequence). The CDR3 is CACRGPRGNEQYF. The CDR3 coding sequence is TGTGCCTGCCGGGGCCCGAGGGGGAACGAGCAGTACTTC.

This clone was seen a few times. The chain couples TRBV12-5 to TRBJ2-1; D is unresolved. The V and J ends lost 2 bases and 6 bases respectively, with 8 bases between them. CDR3 length: 13 residues. CDR1 and CDR2 from the germline V gene are LGHNT and FRNRAP. CDR3 in DNA: TGTGCTAGTGGTTTGCGGCAGGTCAATGAGCAGTTCTTC. It codes for CASGLRQVNEQFF.

The rearrangement joins TRBV5-1 to TRBJ1-1; D is uncertain. The CDR3 has 13 amino acids. V shed 2 bases and J shed 3 bases, with 8 bases lying between them. Looked up from germline, CDR1 is SGHRS and CDR2 is YFSETQ. CDR3 amino acids: CASSFFRDTEAFF. CDR3 sequence (DNA): TGCGCCAGCAGCTTTTTCCGAGACACTGAAGCTTTCTTT.

The rearrangement links TRBV28 to TRBJ2-5, with D unresolved. The CDR3 has 14 residues. Deletions cut 10 bases from V and 3 bases from J, with 18 bases between. Germline V gives CDR1 MDHEN, CDR2 SYDVKM. DNA of the CDR3: TGTGCCACCCCAGGCAGATCCCCCAAAGAGACCCAGTACTTC. This translates into CATPGRSPKETQYF.

This clone was picked up a small number of times. J is TRBJ2-7 and V is TRBV4-1; D is possibly TRBD1 (6 bases). The CDR3 runs to 15 residues. The V and J ends lost 4 bases and 2 bases respectively, with 15 bases between them. Germline assignment: CDR1 MGHRA and CDR2 YSYEKL. DNA for the CDR3: TGCGCCAGCAGCCCTAGCCTCGACAGGACCTACGAGCAGTACTTC. Translated, it gives CASSPSLDRTYEQYF.

This clone was seen only a few times. Here the CDR3 reads CASSQLQTRGGGTEAFF. The CDR3, as DNA: TGCGCCAGCAGCCAGCTACAAACCCGGGGAGGGGGCACTGAAGCTTTCTTT. This rearrangement joins TRBV4-1 to TRBJ1-1; D might be TRBD1 (6 bases). Germline-derived CDR1 and CDR2 are MGHRA and YSYEKL. Trimming took off 3 bases at V and 4 bases at J, with 21 bases between the two ends. There are 17 residues in the CDR3.

The gene calls are TRBV6-1 and TRBJ1-4, with D hard to call. Trimming left V 4 bases short and J 11 bases short, with 11 bases between. Germline V lookup: CDR1 MNHNS, CDR2 SASEGT. The CDR3 contains 12 residues. The CDR3 protein is CASSGSWEKLFF. In nucleotides, the CDR3 is TGTGCCAGCAGTGGGTCATGGGAGAAACTGTTTTTT.

This clone was detected a few times. The rearrangement joins TRBV10-1 to TRBJ2-1; 10 nucleotides align to TRBD2. Germline trimming cut 0 bases from V and 6 bases from J; bases unmatched to any gene: 2. CDR3 length: 15 amino acids. The germline V gene encodes CDR1 WNHNN and CDR2 SYGVQD (reference sequence). This CDR3 reads CASSESTSGLNEQFF. CDR3 coding DNA: TGCGCCAGCAGTGAGTCGACTAGCGGGCTCAATGAGCAGTTCTTC.

V usage is TRBV10-3 and J usage is TRBJ2-7, with D uncertain. The CDR3 runs to 12 residues. The germline V and J ends were trimmed by 2 bases and 5 bases, with 7 bases remaining between them. Germline CDR1 is ENHRY and CDR2 is SYGVKD. CDR3 in amino acids: CAISEVVDEQYF. In nucleotides, the CDR3 is TGTGCCATCAGTGAGGTAGTAGACGAGCAGTACTTC.

Turning to this clone: At one boundary the junction diverges from the germline segment, which might be a read error. This chain connects TRBV10-3 to TRBJ1-2; 10 nucleotides line up with TRBD1. CDR3 length: 13 residues. The germline gives CDR1 ENHRY, CDR2 SYGVKD. This chain's CDR3 is CAIRPGTGEGYPF. The CDR3 nucleotides read TGTGCCATCAGGCCCGGGACAGGGGAGGGCTACCCCTTC.

V gene TRBV2 combines with J gene TRBJ2-7; TRBD2 agrees at 13 bases. From germline, CDR1 is SNHLY and CDR2 FYNNEI. V was clipped by 6 bases and J by 5 bases; unmatched bases: 4. The CDR3 is made up of 14 amino acids. The CDR3 region has the DNA TGTGCCAGCAGACTAGCGGGAGGGCGAAACGAGCAGTACTTC. This translates into CASRLAGGRNEQYF. Supplemented by reference TRBV2 and TRBJ2-7, the full variable domain reads EPEVTQTPSHQVTQMGQEVILRCVPISNHLYFYWYRQILGQKVEFLVSFYNNEISEKSEIFDDQFSVERPDGSNFTLKIRSTKLEDSAMYFCASRLAGGRNEQYFGPGTRLTVT.

This clone showed up just a few times. The chain links TRBV5-1 to TRBJ1-1; D uncertain. The V gene's germline CDR1 is SGHRS and CDR2 YFSETQ. The V end lost 3 bases, the J end lost 1 base, and 10 bases lay between the germline ends. The CDR3 runs to 14 residues. The DNA for the CDR3 is TGCGCCAGCAGCTCTTCAGGTTGGAACACTGAAGCTTTCTTT. It yields the protein CASSSSGWNTEAFF.